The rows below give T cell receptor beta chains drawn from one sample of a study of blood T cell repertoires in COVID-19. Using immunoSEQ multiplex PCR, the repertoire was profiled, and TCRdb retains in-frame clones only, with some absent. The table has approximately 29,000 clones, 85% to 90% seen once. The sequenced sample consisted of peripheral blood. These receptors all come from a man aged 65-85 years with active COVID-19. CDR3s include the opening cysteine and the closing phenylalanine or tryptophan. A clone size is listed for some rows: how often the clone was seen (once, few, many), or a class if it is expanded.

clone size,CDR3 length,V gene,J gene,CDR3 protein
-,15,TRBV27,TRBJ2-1,CASSWTSGRVDEQFF
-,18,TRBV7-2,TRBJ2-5,CASSLAPRGAGKQETQYF
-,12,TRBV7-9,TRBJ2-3,CASSPTSDTQYF
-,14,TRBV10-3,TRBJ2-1,CASSDRGQTNEQFF
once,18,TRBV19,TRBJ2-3,CASSISPPLAGATDTQYF
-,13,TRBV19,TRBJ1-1,CASSIGVGAEAFF
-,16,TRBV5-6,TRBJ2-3,CASSLMTEPSTDTQYF
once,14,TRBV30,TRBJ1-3,CAWSRGLSGNTIYF
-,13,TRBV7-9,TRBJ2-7,CASSPGIFYEQYF
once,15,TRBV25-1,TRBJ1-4,CASSEYGQGNEKLFF
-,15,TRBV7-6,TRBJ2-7,CASSLSFGRDYEQYF